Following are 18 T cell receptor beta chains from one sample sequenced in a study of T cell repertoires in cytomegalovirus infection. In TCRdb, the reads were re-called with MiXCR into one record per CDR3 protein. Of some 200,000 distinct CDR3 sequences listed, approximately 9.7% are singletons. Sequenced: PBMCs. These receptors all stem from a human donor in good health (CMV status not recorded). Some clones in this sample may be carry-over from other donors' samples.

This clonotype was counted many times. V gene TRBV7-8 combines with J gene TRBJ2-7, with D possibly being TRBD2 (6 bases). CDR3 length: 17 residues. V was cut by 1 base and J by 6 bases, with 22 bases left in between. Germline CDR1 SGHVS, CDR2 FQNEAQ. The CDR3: CASSLGSGLRQGGEQYF. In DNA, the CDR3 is TGTGCCAGCAGCTTAGGTTCGGGGCTTCGGCAGGGAGGCGAGCAGTACTTC.

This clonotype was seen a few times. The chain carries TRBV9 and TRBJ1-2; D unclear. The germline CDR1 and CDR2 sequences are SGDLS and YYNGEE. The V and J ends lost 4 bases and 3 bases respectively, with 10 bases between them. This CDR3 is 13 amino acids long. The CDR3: CASSQRPDYGYTF. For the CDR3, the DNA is TGTGCCAGCAGCCAACGACCTGACTATGGCTACACCTTC.

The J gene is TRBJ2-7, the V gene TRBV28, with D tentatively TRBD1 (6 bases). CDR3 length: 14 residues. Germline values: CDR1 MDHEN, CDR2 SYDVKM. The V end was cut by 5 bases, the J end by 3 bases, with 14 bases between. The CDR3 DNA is TGTGCCAGCAGTCCTTTATGGACAGTCTACGAGCAGTACTTC. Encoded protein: CASSPLWTVYEQYF.

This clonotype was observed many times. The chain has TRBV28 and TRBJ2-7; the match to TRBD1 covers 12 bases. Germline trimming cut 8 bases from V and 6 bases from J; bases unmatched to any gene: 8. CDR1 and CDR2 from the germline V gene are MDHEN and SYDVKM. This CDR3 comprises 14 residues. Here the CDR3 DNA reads TGTGCCAGCTCTACGGGACAGGGGGCGTTCGAGCAGTACTTC. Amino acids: CASSTGQGAFEQYF.

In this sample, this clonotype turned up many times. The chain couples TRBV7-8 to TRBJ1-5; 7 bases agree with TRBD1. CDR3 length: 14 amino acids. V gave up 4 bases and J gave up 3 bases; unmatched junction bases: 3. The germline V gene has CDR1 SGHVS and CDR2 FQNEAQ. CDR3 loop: CASSSQGTNQPQHF. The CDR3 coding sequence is TGTGCCAGCAGCTCACAGGGGACCAATCAGCCCCAGCATTTT.

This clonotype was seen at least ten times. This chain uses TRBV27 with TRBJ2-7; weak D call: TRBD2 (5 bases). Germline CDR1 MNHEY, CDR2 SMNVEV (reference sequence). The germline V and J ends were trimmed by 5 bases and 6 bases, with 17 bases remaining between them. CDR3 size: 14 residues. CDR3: CASSPAASRSEQYF. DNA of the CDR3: TGTGCCAGCAGTCCAGCGGCGTCTAGATCCGAGCAGTACTTC.

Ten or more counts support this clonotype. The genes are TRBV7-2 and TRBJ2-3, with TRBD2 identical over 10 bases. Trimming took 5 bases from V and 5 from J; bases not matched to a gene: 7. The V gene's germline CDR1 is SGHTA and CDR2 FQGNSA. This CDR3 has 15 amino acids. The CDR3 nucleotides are TGTGCCAGCAGCCCCCCCAGCGGGGGGGTAGATACGCAGTATTTT. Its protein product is CASSPPSGGVDTQYF.

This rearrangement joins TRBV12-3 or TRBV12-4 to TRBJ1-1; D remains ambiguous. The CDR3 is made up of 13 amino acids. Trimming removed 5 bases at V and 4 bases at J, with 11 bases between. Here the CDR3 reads CASSPPGTTEAFF. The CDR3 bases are TGTGCCAGCAGTCCACCGGGCACCACTGAAGCTTTCTTT.

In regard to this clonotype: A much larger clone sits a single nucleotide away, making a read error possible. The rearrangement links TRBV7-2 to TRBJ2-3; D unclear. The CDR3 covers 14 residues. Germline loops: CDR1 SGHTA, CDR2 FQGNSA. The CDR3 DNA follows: TGTGCCAGCAGCCCCACCCCGGCTACAGATACGCCGTATTTT. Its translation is CASSPTPATDTPYF. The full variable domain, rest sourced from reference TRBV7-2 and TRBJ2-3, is GAGVSQSPSNKVTEKGKDVELRCDPISGHTALYWYRQSLGQGLEFLIYFQGNSAPDKSGLPSDRFSAERTGGSVSTLTIQRTQQEDSAVYLCASSPTPATDTPYFGPGTRLTVL.

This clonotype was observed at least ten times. CDR3 sequence (DNA): TGTGCCAGCAGCCAGAGTATGGAGCCAGCCTACGAGCAGTACTTC. Protein product: CASSQSMEPAYEQYF. The chain uses TRBV7-6 and TRBJ2-7; no definite D call. This CDR3 comprises 15 residues. Germline V lookup: CDR1 SGHVS, CDR2 FNYEAQ. V was cut by 5 bases and J by 2 bases, with 16 bases left in between.

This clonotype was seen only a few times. The chain's CDR3 is CAISERPRGTQYF. The CDR3 DNA is TGTGCCATCAGTGAGCGGCCCCGGGGTACGCAGTATTTT. This rearrangement joins TRBV10-3 to TRBJ2-3; tentative D call: TRBD2 (5 bases). The CDR3 loop spans 13 amino acids. Looked up from germline, CDR1 is ENHRY and CDR2 is SYGVKD. Trimming removed 2 bases from V and 8 bases from J, with 11 bases in between.

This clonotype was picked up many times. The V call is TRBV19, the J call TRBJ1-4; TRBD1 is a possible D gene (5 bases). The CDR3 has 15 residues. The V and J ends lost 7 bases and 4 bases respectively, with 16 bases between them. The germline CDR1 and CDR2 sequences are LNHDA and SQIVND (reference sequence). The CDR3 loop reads CASTKTGTVNEKLFF. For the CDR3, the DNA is TGTGCCAGTACTAAGACCGGGACGGTTAATGAAAAACTGTTTTTT.

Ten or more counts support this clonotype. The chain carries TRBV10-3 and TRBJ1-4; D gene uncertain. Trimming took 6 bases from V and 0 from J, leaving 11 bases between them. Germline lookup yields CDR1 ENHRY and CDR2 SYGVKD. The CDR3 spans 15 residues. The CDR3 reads CAIRADGATNEKLFF. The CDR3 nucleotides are TGTGCCATCAGAGCTGACGGAGCAACTAATGAAAAACTGTTTTTT.

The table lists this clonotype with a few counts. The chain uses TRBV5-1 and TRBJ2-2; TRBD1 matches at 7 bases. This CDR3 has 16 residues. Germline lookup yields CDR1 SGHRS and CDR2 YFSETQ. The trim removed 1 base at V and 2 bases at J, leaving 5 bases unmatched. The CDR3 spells CASSLPTGVNTGELFF. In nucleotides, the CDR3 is TGCGCCAGCAGCTTGCCCACAGGGGTCAACACCGGGGAGCTGTTTTTT. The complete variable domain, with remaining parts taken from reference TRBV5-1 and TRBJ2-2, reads KAGVTQTPRYLIKTRGQQVTLSCSPISGHRSVSWYQQTPGQGLQFLFEYFSETQRNKGNFPGRFSGRQFSNSRSEMNVSTLELGDSALYLCASSLPTGVNTGELFFGEGSRLTVL.

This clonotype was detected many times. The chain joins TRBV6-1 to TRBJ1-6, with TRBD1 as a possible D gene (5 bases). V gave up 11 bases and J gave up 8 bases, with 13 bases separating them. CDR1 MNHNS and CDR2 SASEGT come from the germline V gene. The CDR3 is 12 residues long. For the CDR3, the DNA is TGTGCCGGCCGACGGGGGGATTCACCCCTCCACTTT. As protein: CAGRRGDSPLHF.

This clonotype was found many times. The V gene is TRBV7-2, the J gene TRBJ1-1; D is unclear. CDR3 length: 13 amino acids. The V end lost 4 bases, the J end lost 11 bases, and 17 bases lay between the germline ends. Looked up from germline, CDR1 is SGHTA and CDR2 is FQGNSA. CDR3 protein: CASSSPSRTGAFF. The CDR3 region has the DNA TGTGCCAGCAGCTCACCCTCACGGACGGGGGCTTTCTTT.

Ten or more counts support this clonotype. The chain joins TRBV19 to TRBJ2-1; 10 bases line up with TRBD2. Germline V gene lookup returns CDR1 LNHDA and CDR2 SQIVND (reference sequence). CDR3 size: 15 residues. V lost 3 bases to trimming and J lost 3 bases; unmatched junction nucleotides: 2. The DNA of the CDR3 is TGTGCCAGTAGTATGCCTAGCGGGAGCTACAATGAGCAGTTCTTC. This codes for CASSMPSGSYNEQFF.

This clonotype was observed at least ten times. The CDR3 reads CASSSDTGTSMYNEQFF. The CDR3 coding sequence is TGTGCCAGCAGCTCCGATACCGGGACTAGCATGTACAATGAGCAGTTCTTC. J is TRBJ2-1 and V is TRBV5-6; 9 bases agree with TRBD2. Trimming removed 3 bases from V and 4 bases from J; junction bases left unmatched: 11. Germline assignment: CDR1 SGHDT and CDR2 YYEEEE. The CDR3 length is 17 residues.